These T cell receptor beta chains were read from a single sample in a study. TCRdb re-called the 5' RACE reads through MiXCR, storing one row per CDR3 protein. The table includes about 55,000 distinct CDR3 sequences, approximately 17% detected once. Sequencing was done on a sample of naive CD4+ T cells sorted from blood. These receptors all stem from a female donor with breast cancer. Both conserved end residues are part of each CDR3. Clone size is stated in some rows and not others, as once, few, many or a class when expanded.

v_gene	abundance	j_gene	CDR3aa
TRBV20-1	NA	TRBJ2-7	CSARGGGGEQYF
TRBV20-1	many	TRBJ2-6	CSARASGANVLTF
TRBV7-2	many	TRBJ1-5	CASSLASNQPQHF
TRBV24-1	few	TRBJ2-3	CATSLPGRTDTQYF
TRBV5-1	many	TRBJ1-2	CASSLNRRTDGYTF
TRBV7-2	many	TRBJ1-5	CASSLVGGNQPQHF
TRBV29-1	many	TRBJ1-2	CSVEIHPGTGGLAGGYTF
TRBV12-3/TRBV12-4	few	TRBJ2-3	CASRTSGFTDTQYF
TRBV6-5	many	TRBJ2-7	CASSPGRWDEQYF
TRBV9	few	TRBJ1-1	CASSVVVDSTEAFF
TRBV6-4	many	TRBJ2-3	CASSPGPVSDTQYF
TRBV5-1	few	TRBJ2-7	CASRTASGRVDEQYF
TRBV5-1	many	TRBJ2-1	CASSLGAQLNEQFF
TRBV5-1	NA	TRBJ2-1	CASSRGTGDGEQFF
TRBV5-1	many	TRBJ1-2	CASSFSGQSGYGYTF